The clone carrying this T cell receptor gamma chain was counted only a few times. Its antigen is undetermined. This may come from a read error, since a much larger clone is one base off. Sequences come from RNA converted to cDNA by reverse transcription. CDR3 amplicons came from multiplex PCR with pooled V-gene forward and constant-region reverse primers. TCRdb reapplied CATT to the multiplex PCR reads. The sample has 20,000 to 25,000 gamma-chain clones; roughly 13% are singletons. This sample was taken from a study of Vδ1+ human thymocytes. Study-level points and caveats: Highly polyclonal TRG and TRD repertoires with Gaussian CDR3 length distributions appeared in thymus. Despite high sort purity, roughly 20% of thymic T cell receptor delta sequences were Vdelta2.

Thymocytes were sorted as CD3+ TCRVdelta1+ TCRVdelta2- after alphabeta T cell depletion. Trimming removed 1 base from V and 5 bases from J; junction bases left unmatched: 2. CDR3 length: 12 residues. The germline V gene encodes CDR1 EGSTGY and CDR2 YDSYTSSV. Sequencing used Vdelta1+ gamma-delta thymocytes from the thymus. The subset here: FACS-sorted CD3+ TCRalphabeta- TCRVdelta1+ TCRVdelta2- thymocytes. The TCR comes from a child less than two years old who had congenital heart surgery. This chain connects TRGV4 to TRGJ1 or TRGJ2. The CDR3 loop is CATWDGNYKKLF. The CDR3 nucleotides are TGTGCCACCTGGGATGGTAATTATAAGAAACTCTTT.